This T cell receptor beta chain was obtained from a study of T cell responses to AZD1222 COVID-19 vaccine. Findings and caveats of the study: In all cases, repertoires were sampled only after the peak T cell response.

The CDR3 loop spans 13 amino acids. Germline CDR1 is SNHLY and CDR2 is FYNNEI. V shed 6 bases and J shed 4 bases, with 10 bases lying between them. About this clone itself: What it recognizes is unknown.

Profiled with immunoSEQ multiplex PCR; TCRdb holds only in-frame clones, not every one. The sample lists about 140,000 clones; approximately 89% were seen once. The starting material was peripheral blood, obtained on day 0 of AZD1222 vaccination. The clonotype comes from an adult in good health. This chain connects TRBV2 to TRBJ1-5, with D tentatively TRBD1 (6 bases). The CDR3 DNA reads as TGTGCCAGCAGATTGACAGGTAATCAGCCCCAGCATTTT. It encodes CASRLTGNQPQHF.